Shown below are 26 T cell receptor beta chains from a single sample sequenced in a study of a mutant IDH1 vaccine in newly diagnosed glioma. Sequenced by immunoSEQ multiplex PCR; TCRdb stores in-frame clones only, minus some. The sample records some 90,000 clones, around 80% being singletons. Indicated time point: baseline, week 1 (first vaccination visit). The treatment was: pre-vaccination baseline after standard-of-care therapy. Material: PBMCs, obtained from a glioma patient treated with radiotherapy, temozolomide or both. These receptors all stem from a man aged 35 to 55 with glioma. Some clones in this sample may be carry-over from other donors' samples.

The V call is TRBV7-8, the J call TRBJ1-2; 9 nucleotides match TRBD1. The junction had 10 bases not matched to a gene; V was cut back by 5 bases and J by 6 bases. The CDR3 is 15 residues long. The germline CDR1 and CDR2 sequences are SGHVS and FQNEAQ. The CDR3 spells CASSPRWGQGDGYTF. CDR3 DNA sequence: TGTGCCAGCAGCCCCCGCTGGGGACAGGGTGATGGCTACACCTTC.

The V gene is TRBV6-5, the J gene TRBJ1-5; TRBD1 might be the D (6 bases). CDR1 and CDR2 (germline): MNHEY, SVGAGI. Between the trimmed V and J ends, which lost 4 bases and 3 bases, there was a span of 10 bases. The CDR3 spans 14 residues. CDR3 DNA sequence: TGTGCCAGCAGTTCCAGGGGAGCCAATCAGCCCCAGCATTTT. Protein sequence: CASSSRGANQPQHF.

The chain combines TRBV19 with TRBJ1-2; D ambiguous. Germline CDR1 LNHDA, CDR2 SQIVND (reference sequence). This CDR3 spans 12 amino acids. V lost 7 bases to trimming and J lost 0 bases, with 6 bases between them. CDR3 in DNA: TGTGCCAGTAAAGGCTCTAACTATGGCTACACCTTC. This encodes CASKGSNYGYTF.

The chain uses TRBV5-1 and TRBJ1-1; 10 positions match TRBD1. Germline V gene sequence: CDR1 SGHRS, CDR2 YFSETQ. CDR3 length: 15 amino acids. The ends lost 2 bases at V and 3 bases at J; junction bases unmatched: 4. The CDR3 nucleotides are TGCGCCAGCAGCTTAGGGACAGGGGTGGACACTGAAGCTTTCTTT. The encoded protein is CASSLGTGVDTEAFF.

This chain links TRBV7-9 with TRBJ1-1; D is uncertain. With 6 bases removed from V and 1 base from J, the gap between germline ends came to 12 bases. CDR3 length equals 14 residues. Germline-derived CDR1 and CDR2 are SEHNR and FQNEAQ (reference sequence). Here the CDR3 reads CASRRGRENTEAFF. The CDR3 DNA reads TGTGCCAGCAGACGCGGACGGGAGAACACTGAAGCTTTCTTT. Complete variable domain (other parts from reference TRBV7-9 and TRBJ1-1): DTGVSQNPRHKITKRGQNVTFRCDPISEHNRLYWYRQTLGQGPEFLTYFQNEAQLEKSRLLSDRFSAERPKGSFSTLEIQRTEQGDSAMYLCASRRGRENTEAFFGQGTRLTVV.

The genes are TRBV5-1 and TRBJ2-5; D ambiguous. The CDR3 is made up of 17 amino acids. Germline lookup yields CDR1 SGHRS and CDR2 YFSETQ. The V gene lost 5 bases and the J gene lost 1 base, with 21 bases spanning the gap. For the CDR3, the DNA is TGCGCCAGCAGGCCGTCTACCGGGTCTCAACCCCAAGAGACCCAGTACTTC. Amino acids: CASRPSTGSQPQETQYF.

The DNA of the CDR3 is TGTGCCAGCAGCTTATTTCAGGGGGCGCCTGGGGCCAACGTCCTGACTTTC. This gives the protein CASSLFQGAPGANVLTF. This rearrangement joins TRBV7-9 to TRBJ2-6, with 8 bases fitting TRBD1. CDR1 is SEHNR, CDR2 FQNEAQ, per germline (reference sequence). The J segment lost 2 bases and the V segment lost 2 bases, leaving 5 bases of the junction unmatched. The CDR3 consists of 17 residues.

The chain recombines TRBV29-1 with TRBJ2-3; tentatively, D is TRBD1 (5 bases). V gave up 4 bases and J gave up 1 base, with 9 bases separating them. CDR1 is SQVTM and CDR2 is ANQGSEA in the germline V gene. CDR3 length: 13 amino acids. CDR3 sequence: CSVGGRGTDTQYF. The CDR3 DNA sequence: TGCAGCGTTGGGGGCCGGGGCACAGATACGCAGTATTTT.

The CDR3: CASSSRSSGFTDTQYF. The CDR3 bases are TGTGCCAGCAGCTCCCGGAGTAGCGGGTTCACAGATACGCAGTATTTT. The V and J genes are TRBV5-6 and TRBJ2-3; TRBD2 agrees at 7 bases. The CDR3 contains 16 residues. With 3 bases clipped from V and 2 bases from J, the junction kept 9 bases outside the gene matches. Germline values: CDR1 SGHDT, CDR2 YYEEEE. Supplemented by reference TRBV5-6 and TRBJ2-3, the full variable domain reads DAGVTQSPTHLIKTRGQQVTLRCSPKSGHDTVSWYQQALGQGPQFIFQYYEEEERQRGNFPDRFSGHQFPNYSSELNVNALLLGDSALYLCASSSRSSGFTDTQYFGPGTRLTVL.

The V gene is TRBV30, the J gene TRBJ2-5; 13 nucleotides line up with TRBD2. The V gene end was trimmed by 1 base and the J gene end by 5 bases; junction bases not matched to a gene: 7. The V gene's germline CDR1 is GTSNPN and CDR2 SVGIG (reference sequence). This CDR3 is 16 amino acids long. CDR3 residues: CAWSETSGGAWETQYF. In DNA form, the CDR3 reads TGTGCCTGGAGTGAAACTAGCGGGGGGGCCTGGGAGACCCAGTACTTC.

The chain uses TRBV29-1 and TRBJ2-3; D gene uncertain. Germline V gene lookup returns CDR1 SQVTM and CDR2 ANQGSEA. This CDR3 spans 12 amino acids. Trimming shortened V by 6 bases and J by 0 bases, and 7 bases separated the two germline ends. CDR3 nucleotides: TGCAGCGTGTCGACTAGCACAGATACGCAGTATTTT. This codes for CSVSTSTDTQYF.

V usage is TRBV13 and J usage is TRBJ2-5; TRBD1 might be the D (5 bases). The CDR3 length is 13 residues. V was pared by 5 bases and J by 2 bases, with 9 bases between. CDR1 is PRHDT, CDR2 FYEKMQ, per germline (reference sequence). CDR3 amino acids: CASSPRQQETQYF. The CDR3 DNA reads TGTGCCAGCAGCCCCCGACAGCAAGAGACCCAGTACTTC.

This clone was observed a handful of times. CDR3 residues: CASSRDSASYEQYF. The DNA of the CDR3 is TGCGCCAGCTCCAGGGATTCAGCCTCCTACGAGCAGTACTTC. The J gene is TRBJ2-7, the V gene TRBV5-1; D is perhaps TRBD1 (5 bases). CDR1 and CDR2 from the germline V gene are SGHRS and YFSETQ. The CDR3 length is 14 residues. Trimming stripped 7 bases from V and 0 bases from J, with 14 bases between.

The rearrangement joins TRBV7-2 to TRBJ2-2; 7 bases line up with TRBD2. The CDR3 consists of 15 residues. The V gene end was trimmed by 2 bases and the J gene end by 7 bases; junction bases not matched to a gene: 7. The germline CDR1 and CDR2 sequences are SGHTA and FQGNSA. CDR3 bases: TGTGCCAGCAGCTTAATAAGCGGGATCAGCGGGGAGCTGTTTTTT. This codes for CASSLISGISGELFF.

J is TRBJ1-5 and V is TRBV2; 10 bases fit TRBD1. Germline assignment: CDR1 SNHLY and CDR2 FYNNEI. The CDR3 length is 15 residues. Trimming at V came to 10 bases and at J to 3 bases, leaving 9 bases not matched to a gene. In DNA form, the CDR3 reads TGTGCCACCTCGGGACAGGGGACATCCAATCAGCCCCAGCATTTT. Its protein product is CATSGQGTSNQPQHF.

The count of this clone is one. This chain links TRBV9 with TRBJ1-1, with D uncertain. CDR1 and CDR2 from the germline V gene are SGDLS and YYNGEE. The CDR3 has 14 amino acids. Trimming shortened V by 4 bases and J by 1 base, and 11 bases separated the two germline ends. The CDR3 DNA follows: TGTGCCAGCAGCTTCTCGGGGTCGAACACTGAAGCTTTCTTT. It translates to CASSFSGSNTEAFF.

This chain uses TRBV5-1 with TRBJ2-7; tentatively, D is TRBD1 (6 bases). CDR1 and CDR2 (germline): SGHRS, YFSETQ. This CDR3 has 13 residues. The V and J ends lost 2 bases and 5 bases respectively, with 11 bases between them. The CDR3 is CASSFGGQNEQYF. In DNA, the CDR3 is TGCGCCAGCAGCTTTGGGGGCCAGAACGAGCAGTACTTC.

The rearrangement uses TRBV30 and TRBJ2-2; 11 bases fit TRBD1. The junction had 8 bases not matched to a gene; V was cut back by 3 bases and J by 5 bases. Looked up from germline, CDR1 is GTSNPN and CDR2 is SVGIG (reference sequence). The CDR3 covers 16 residues. The CDR3 region is CAWSARDRGFTGELFF. The CDR3 DNA reads TGTGCCTGGAGCGCCCGGGACAGGGGGTTTACCGGGGAGCTGTTTTTT.

This clone was recorded only once. This chain uses TRBV27 with TRBJ2-3, with D perhaps TRBD2 (6 bases). CDR1 is MNHEY, CDR2 SMNVEV, per germline (reference sequence). The germline V and J ends were trimmed by 6 bases and 2 bases, with 21 bases remaining between them. The CDR3 spans 17 residues. CDR3 residues: CASSLGVLAGSTDTQYF. CDR3 nucleotides: TGTGCCAGCAGCTTGGGGGTACTAGCCGGGTCCACAGATACGCAGTATTTT.

This clone was observed a handful of times. This chain connects TRBV7-9 to TRBJ2-3; 8 bases agree with TRBD2. Germline V gene lookup returns CDR1 SEHNR and CDR2 FQNEAQ (reference sequence). Losses at the gene ends were 6 bases for V and 2 bases for J; bases not matched to a gene: 10. The CDR3 covers 16 residues. The CDR3 sequence: CASSLSGLADTDTQYF. The CDR3 bases are TGTGCCAGCAGTTTATCCGGACTAGCTGACACAGATACGCAGTATTTT.

This clone was observed once. This CDR3 reads CASSFLEGYTF. CDR3 bases: TGTGCCAGCAGTTTCCTGGAGGGCTACACCTTC. The chain is built from TRBV5-4 and TRBJ1-2, with no clear D. Trimming shortened V by 5 bases and J by 8 bases, and 10 bases separated the two germline ends. The germline CDR1 and CDR2 sequences are SGHNT and YYREEE (reference sequence). This CDR3 is 11 amino acids long. Full variable domain (missing parts from reference TRBV5-4 and TRBJ1-2): ETGVTQSPTHLIKTRGQQVTLRCSSQSGHNTVSWYQQALGQGPQFIFQYYREEENGRGNFPPRFSGLQFPNYSSELNVNALELDDSALYLCASSFLEGYTFGSGTRLTVV.

The V and J genes are TRBV4-1 and TRBJ1-1; possibly TRBD1 for D (6 bases). Germline V gives CDR1 MGHRA, CDR2 YSYEKL. V was cut by 0 bases and J by 3 bases, with 14 bases left in between. This CDR3 is 16 amino acids long. For the CDR3, the DNA is TGCGCCAGCAGCCAAGATGCCCCGGACAGCTACACTGAAGCTTTCTTT. Its protein is CASSQDAPDSYTEAFF.

This chain connects TRBV7-9 to TRBJ2-1; TRBD2 matches 10 bases. This CDR3 is 17 amino acids long. With 3 bases clipped from V and 0 bases from J, the junction kept 5 bases outside the gene matches. Germline CDR1 is SEHNR and CDR2 is FQNEAQ (reference sequence). This CDR3 is CASSLASGGSSYNEQFF. The CDR3 bases are TGTGCCAGCAGCTTGGCTAGCGGGGGAAGCTCCTACAATGAGCAGTTCTTC.

The chain couples TRBV5-6 to TRBJ2-2; TRBD1 or TRBD2 may be the D gene (5 bases each). V was trimmed by 4 bases and J by 2 bases, leaving 15 bases between them. The CDR3 consists of 16 residues. Germline-derived CDR1 and CDR2 are SGHDT and YYEEEE. The CDR3 DNA reads TGTGCCAGCAGCCTTCTCCGGGGCATCAACACCGGGGAGCTGTTTTTT. Its translation is CASSLLRGINTGELFF.

This clone was recorded only once. V gene TRBV9 combines with J gene TRBJ2-2; 8 positions match TRBD1. CDR1 SGDLS and CDR2 YYNGEE come from the germline V gene. The CDR3 is 17 amino acids. Trimming took 4 bases from V and 4 from J; bases not matched to a gene: 12. The CDR3 region has the DNA TGTGCCAGCAGCCCAGGACAGGGACTCGCGAGCACCGGGGAGCTGTTTTTT. It is translated as CASSPGQGLASTGELFF.

This clone was picked up one time. J is TRBJ1-2 and V is TRBV30, with D possibly TRBD1 on 5 matching bases. Trimming shortened V by 8 bases and J by 1 base, and 11 bases separated the two germline ends. Germline V gene data show CDR1 as GTSNPN and CDR2 as SVGIG (reference sequence). The CDR3 is made up of 12 amino acids. CDR3 amino acids: CAGKRGNYGYTF. CDR3 nucleotide sequence: TGTGCCGGCAAAAGGGGTAACTATGGCTACACCTTC.